These T cell receptor beta chains were read from a single sample in a study of T cell repertoires in cytomegalovirus infection. From the reads, TCRdb called clonotypes with MiXCR, one entry per CDR3 protein. The data contain about 55,000 distinct CDR3 sequences, over 15% of them seen just once; the ten biggest clones take up 64%. The antigens for these receptors are not known. The source was CD8+ T cells from cultured PBMCs, collected from culture after CMV antigen stimulation. Receptors originate from a human donor in good health (CMV status not recorded). Some clones in this sample may be carry-over from other donors' samples. CDR3s include the opening cysteine and the closing phenylalanine or tryptophan. The order of the fields is D gene, V gene, J gene, clone size, CDR3 length, CDR3 protein, CDR3 DNA. D genes are given only for firm matches. Some rows have no size entry. The others give once, few or many, or a class for an expanded clone.

d_gene: TRBD2; v_gene: TRBV7-2; j_gene: TRBJ2-1; abundance: -; len: 18; CDR3aa: CASSLGSPTSLTYNEQFF; CDR3nt: TGTGCCAGCAGCTTGGGCAGTCCGACTAGCCTTACCTACAATGAGCAGTTCTTC
d_gene: TRBD1; v_gene: TRBV7-9; j_gene: TRBJ2-7; abundance: -; len: 16; CDR3aa: CASSHGTGDSSYEQYF; CDR3nt: TGTGCCAGCAGCCATGGGACAGGGGATTCATCCTACGAGCAGTACTTC
d_gene: TRBD2; v_gene: TRBV4-1; j_gene: TRBJ2-7; abundance: many; len: 16; CDR3aa: CASSQDLQLAGGEQYF; CDR3nt: TGCGCCAGCAGCCAAGACCTCCAACTAGCGGGAGGCGAGCAGTACTTC
d_gene: -; v_gene: TRBV29-1; j_gene: TRBJ1-3; abundance: -; len: 14; CDR3aa: CSVTGQSSGNTIYF; CDR3nt: TGCAGCGTAACCGGACAGAGTTCAGGAAACACCATATATTTT
d_gene: -; v_gene: TRBV27; j_gene: TRBJ2-1; abundance: -; len: 14; CDR3aa: CASSLGSREGEQFF; CDR3nt: TGTGCCAGCAGTTTGGGGTCGCGAGAAGGTGAGCAGTTCTTC
d_gene: TRBD2; v_gene: TRBV6-5; j_gene: TRBJ2-3; abundance: once; len: 14; CDR3aa: CASSYRRGSDTQYF; CDR3nt: TGTGCCAGCAGTTACCGGCGGGGGTCAGATACGCAGTATTTT
d_gene: -; v_gene: TRBV7-8; j_gene: TRBJ1-3; abundance: many; len: 16; CDR3aa: CASSLRGGWDRDTIYF; CDR3nt: TGTGCCAGCAGCCTCCGGGGAGGGTGGGATCGAGACACCATATATTTT
d_gene: -; v_gene: TRBV4-2; j_gene: TRBJ1-1; abundance: -; len: 15; CDR3aa: CASSRINQVNTEAFF; CDR3nt: TGTGCCAGCAGCCGAATCAATCAGGTGAACACTGAAGCTTTCTTT
d_gene: -; v_gene: TRBV6-5; j_gene: TRBJ1-4; abundance: few; len: 18; CDR3aa: CASSYSAELYSTNEKLFF; CDR3nt: TGTGCCAGCAGTTACTCTGCAGAGCTCTATTCAACTAATGAAAAACTGTTTTTT
d_gene: -; v_gene: TRBV7-9; j_gene: TRBJ1-2; abundance: -; len: 13; CDR3aa: CASSPGQGYGYTF; CDR3nt: TGTGCCAGCAGCCCGGGGCAAGGCTATGGCTACACCTTC
d_gene: -; v_gene: TRBV7-2; j_gene: TRBJ2-2; abundance: few; len: 12; CDR3aa: CASSLIPGELFF; CDR3nt: TGTGCCAGCAGCTTAATCCCCGGGGAGCTGTTTTTT
d_gene: -; v_gene: TRBV11-3; j_gene: TRBJ2-1; abundance: few; len: 13; CDR3aa: CASSSGLSNEQFF; CDR3nt: TGTGCCAGCAGCTCGGGTCTAAGTAATGAGCAGTTCTTC
d_gene: -; v_gene: TRBV6-2/TRBV6-3; j_gene: TRBJ2-7; abundance: -; len: 13; CDR3aa: CASSYLGLYEQYF; CDR3nt: TGTGCCAGCAGTTACCTTGGGCTATACGAGCAGTACTTC
d_gene: TRBD1; v_gene: TRBV7-9; j_gene: TRBJ2-3; abundance: -; len: 15; CDR3aa: CASSVTGGTTDTQYF; CDR3nt: TGTGCCAGCAGCGTAACAGGGGGCACCACAGATACGCAGTATTTT
d_gene: -; v_gene: TRBV7-9; j_gene: TRBJ1-5; abundance: few; len: 12; CDR3aa: CASSLSTGPQHF; CDR3nt: TGTGCCAGCAGCTTATCGACGGGGCCCCAGCATTTT
d_gene: TRBD1; v_gene: TRBV2; j_gene: TRBJ1-2; abundance: -; len: 15; CDR3aa: CASSEFGTGLPGYTF; CDR3nt: TGTGCCAGCAGTGAATTTGGGACAGGGCTGCCTGGCTACACCTTC
d_gene: TRBD1; v_gene: TRBV7-8; j_gene: TRBJ1-5; abundance: -; len: 17; CDR3aa: CASSLEEWDRGYQPQHF; CDR3nt: TGTGCCAGCAGCTTAGAAGAATGGGACAGGGGTTATCAGCCCCAGCATTTT
d_gene: -; v_gene: TRBV7-6; j_gene: TRBJ1-1; abundance: -; len: 16; CDR3aa: CASSLGGGLSNTEAFF; CDR3nt: TGTGCCAGCAGCTTAGGTGGGGGACTCTCGAACACTGAAGCTTTCTTT
d_gene: TRBD2; v_gene: TRBV28; j_gene: TRBJ2-2; abundance: few; len: 16; CDR3aa: CASSLRLAGNTGELFF; CDR3nt: TGTGCCAGCAGTTTGAGGCTAGCGGGAAACACCGGGGAGCTGTTTTTT
d_gene: TRBD1; v_gene: TRBV7-9; j_gene: TRBJ2-1; abundance: many; len: 15; CDR3aa: CASCLGQGADNEQFF; CDR3nt: TGTGCCAGCTGCTTGGGACAGGGGGCGGACAATGAGCAGTTCTTC
d_gene: TRBD2; v_gene: TRBV5-6; j_gene: TRBJ2-1; abundance: -; len: 14; CDR3aa: CASSQGLAYNEQFF; CDR3nt: TGTGCCAGCAGTCAAGGACTAGCGTACAATGAGCAGTTCTTC
d_gene: TRBD2; v_gene: TRBV7-9; j_gene: TRBJ2-7; abundance: -; len: 14; CDR3aa: CASSLIGGSYEQYF; CDR3nt: TGTGCCAGCAGCTTAATCGGGGGGAGCTACGAGCAGTACTTC
d_gene: TRBD1; v_gene: TRBV7-6; j_gene: TRBJ1-1; abundance: once; len: 15; CDR3aa: CASSSLDREGTEAFF; CDR3nt: TGTGCCAGCAGCTCCCTAGACAGGGAGGGCACTGAAGCTTTCTTT
d_gene: -; v_gene: TRBV5-6; j_gene: TRBJ1-2; abundance: few; len: 14; CDR3aa: CASKWISSDYGYTF; CDR3nt: TGTGCCAGCAAATGGATCTCATCCGACTATGGCTACACCTTC
d_gene: -; v_gene: TRBV4-1; j_gene: TRBJ2-7; abundance: -; len: 13; CDR3aa: CASSQDQGYEQYF; CDR3nt: TGCGCCAGCAGCCAAGATCAGGGGTACGAGCAGTACTTC
d_gene: TRBD1; v_gene: TRBV6-1; j_gene: TRBJ1-6; abundance: few; len: 17; CDR3aa: CASSAITGAQSNSPLHF; CDR3nt: TGTGCCAGCAGTGCGATAACAGGGGCCCAGAGTAATTCACCCCTCCACTTT
d_gene: -; v_gene: TRBV2; j_gene: TRBJ1-2; abundance: many; len: 12; CDR3aa: CASTSSLHGYTF; CDR3nt: TGTGCCAGCACCTCCTCTCTCCATGGCTACACCTTC
d_gene: TRBD1; v_gene: TRBV27; j_gene: TRBJ2-7; abundance: many; len: 12; CDR3aa: CASSSTGYEQYF; CDR3nt: TGTGCCAGCAGTTCGACAGGGTACGAGCAGTACTTC
d_gene: TRBD2; v_gene: TRBV6-4; j_gene: TRBJ2-3; abundance: many; len: 15; CDR3aa: CASSTSGGGTDTQYF; CDR3nt: TGTGCCAGCAGCACTAGCGGAGGGGGCACAGATACGCAGTATTTT